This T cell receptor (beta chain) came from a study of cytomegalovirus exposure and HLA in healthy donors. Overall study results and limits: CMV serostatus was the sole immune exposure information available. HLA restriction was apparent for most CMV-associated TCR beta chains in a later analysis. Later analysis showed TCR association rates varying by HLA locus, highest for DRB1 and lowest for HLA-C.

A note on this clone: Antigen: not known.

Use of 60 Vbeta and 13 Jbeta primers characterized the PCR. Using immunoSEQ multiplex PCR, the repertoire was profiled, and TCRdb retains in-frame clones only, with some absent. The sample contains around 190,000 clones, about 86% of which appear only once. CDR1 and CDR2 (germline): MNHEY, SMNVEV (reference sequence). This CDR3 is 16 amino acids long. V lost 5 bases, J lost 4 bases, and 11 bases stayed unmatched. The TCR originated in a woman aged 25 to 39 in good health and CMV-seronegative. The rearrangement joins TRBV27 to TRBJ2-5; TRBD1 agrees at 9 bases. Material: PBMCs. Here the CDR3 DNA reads TGTGCCAGCAGTCCCGCCGGGACAGGGACGCGAGAGACCCAGTACTTC. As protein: CASSPAGTGTRETQYF.